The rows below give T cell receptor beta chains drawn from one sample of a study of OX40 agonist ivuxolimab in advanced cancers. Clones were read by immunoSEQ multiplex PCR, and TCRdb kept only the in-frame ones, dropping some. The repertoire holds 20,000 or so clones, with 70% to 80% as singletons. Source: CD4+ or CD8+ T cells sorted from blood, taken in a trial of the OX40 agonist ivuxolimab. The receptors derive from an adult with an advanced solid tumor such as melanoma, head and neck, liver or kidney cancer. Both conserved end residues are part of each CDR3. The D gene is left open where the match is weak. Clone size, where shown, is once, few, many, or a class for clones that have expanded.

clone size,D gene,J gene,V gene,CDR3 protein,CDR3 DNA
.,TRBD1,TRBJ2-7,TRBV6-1,CATQIGDRDFYEQYF,TGTGCCACCCAAATCGGGGACAGGGACTTCTACGAGCAGTACTTC
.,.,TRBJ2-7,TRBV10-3,CAISERQGPYEQYF,TGTGCCATCAGTGAACGGCAGGGGCCCTACGAGCAGTACTTC
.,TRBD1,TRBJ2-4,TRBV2,CANRGPENIQYF,TGTGCCAACAGGGGTCCTGAAAACATTCAGTACTTC
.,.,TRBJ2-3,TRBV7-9,CATATGSDTQYF,TGTGCCACCGCCACAGGGTCAGATACGCAGTATTTT
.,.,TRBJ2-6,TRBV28,CASSLYRESSGANVLTF,TGTGCCAGCAGTTTATACAGAGAGAGCTCTGGGGCCAACGTCCTGACTTTC
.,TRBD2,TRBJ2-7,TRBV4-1,CASSPVGLAGLNPYEQYF,TGCGCCAGCAGCCCAGTGGGACTAGCGGGGCTAAATCCCTACGAGCAGTACTTC
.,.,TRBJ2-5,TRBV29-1,CSVEPLAVYQETQYF,TGCAGCGTTGAGCCCTTGGCAGTGTACCAAGAGACCCAGTACTTC
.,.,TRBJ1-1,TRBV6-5,CASSYALNTEAFF,TGTGCCAGCAGTTACGCCTTGAACACTGAAGCTTTCTTT
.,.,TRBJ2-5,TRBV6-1,CASSDLYGKETQYF,TGTGCCAGCAGTGATTTGTACGGGAAAGAGACCCAGTACTTC
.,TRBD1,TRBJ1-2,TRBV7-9,CASSLPQGVANYGYTF,TGTGCCAGCAGCTTACCGCAGGGGGTTGCTAACTATGGCTACACCTTC
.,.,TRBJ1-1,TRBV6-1,CASNSMNTEAFF,TGTGCCAGCAACAGCATGAACACTGAAGCTTTCTTT
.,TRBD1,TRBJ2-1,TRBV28,CASSYEDRPSHNEQFF,TGTGCCAGCAGTTATGAGGACAGGCCATCCCACAATGAGCAGTTCTTC
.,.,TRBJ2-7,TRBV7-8,CASSTTGTGQYF,TGTGCCAGCAGCACCACCGGGACCGGGCAGTACTTC
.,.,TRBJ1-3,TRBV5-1,CASRRNSGVSGNTIYF,TGCGCCAGCAGAAGAAACTCGGGTGTTTCTGGAAACACCATATATTTT
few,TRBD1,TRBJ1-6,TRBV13,CASSSRGWDRNSPLHF,TGTGCCAGCAGCTCCCGGGGATGGGACAGGAATTCACCCCTCCACTTT
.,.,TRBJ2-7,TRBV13,CASSPGESEGAYEQYF,TGTGCCAGCAGCCCGGGGGAGTCTGAGGGAGCCTACGAGCAGTACTTC
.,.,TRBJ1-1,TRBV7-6,CASSLSGEGTEAFF,TGTGCCAGCAGCTTAAGTGGAGAGGGGACTGAAGCTTTCTTT
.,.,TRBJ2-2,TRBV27,CASSLWGYSGELFF,TGTGCCAGCAGTTTATGGGGCTATTCTGGGGAGCTGTTTTTT
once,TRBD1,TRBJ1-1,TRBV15,CATSPRDSMNTEAFF,TGTGCCACCAGCCCTCGGGACAGCATGAACACTGAAGCTTTCTTT
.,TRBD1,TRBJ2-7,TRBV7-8,CASSLGTGGVGSYEQYF,TGTGCCAGCAGCTTAGGGACAGGGGGCGTCGGATCCTACGAGCAGTACTTC